The 29 T cell receptor beta chains reported below all come from one sample, sequenced in a study of blood T cell repertoires in COVID-19. Clones were read by immunoSEQ multiplex PCR, and TCRdb kept only the in-frame ones, dropping some. The sample lists about 220,000 clones; more than 80% were seen once. Sequencing used PBMCs or T cells enriched from blood (not recorded which). These receptors were obtained from a woman between 40 and 50 years old with acute COVID-19.

This chain connects TRBV5-1 to TRBJ2-5; weak D call: TRBD2 (5 bases). V was cut by 0 bases and J by 2 bases, with 11 bases left in between. This CDR3 has 15 amino acids. Germline V gene sequence: CDR1 SGHRS, CDR2 YFSETQ. CDR3 protein: CASSLVAGLQETQYF. The CDR3 nucleotides read TGCGCCAGCAGCTTGGTCGCGGGTTTGCAAGAGACCCAGTACTTC.

This chain connects TRBV4-3 to TRBJ2-7; TRBD1 is a possible D gene (5 bases). Per germline, CDR1 LGHNA and CDR2 YSLEER. V gave up 1 base and J gave up 2 bases, with 6 bases separating them. This CDR3 is built from 13 residues. CDR3 residues: CASSQGRAYEQYF. The CDR3 DNA reads TGCGCCAGCAGCCAAGGCAGGGCCTACGAGCAGTACTTC.

The CDR3 DNA is TGCAGCGTTGATCCCCGGGACAGGGGGTATGGCTACACCTTC. Its protein is CSVDPRDRGYGYTF. This sequence joins TRBV29-1 and TRBJ1-2; 11 bases line up with TRBD1. CDR1 and CDR2 from the germline V gene are SQVTM and ANQGSEA. Losses at the gene ends were 3 bases for V and 5 bases for J; bases not matched to a gene: 5. The CDR3 loop spans 14 amino acids.

V is TRBV7-9 and J is TRBJ1-1; 10 nucleotides line up with TRBD1. The CDR3 contains 12 residues. CDR1 SEHNR and CDR2 FQNEAQ come from the germline V gene (reference sequence). V was clipped by 8 bases and J by 9 bases; unmatched bases: 6. CDR3 in amino acids: CASRGQGIKAFF. DNA of the CDR3: TGTGCCAGCCGGGGACAGGGGATCAAAGCTTTCTTT.

The gene calls are TRBV5-1 and TRBJ2-5; 7 nucleotides align to TRBD2. This CDR3 region has 13 residues. The germline V gene encodes CDR1 SGHRS and CDR2 YFSETQ. J gave up 3 bases and V 4 bases, and 3 bases lay outside the gene matches. The DNA of the CDR3 is TGCGCCAGCAGCACCCTAGCGGAAGAGACCCAGTACTTC. It encodes CASSTLAEETQYF.

The chain links TRBV5-1 to TRBJ1-6; no reliable D call. Germline V gene lookup returns CDR1 SGHRS and CDR2 YFSETQ. There are 13 residues in the CDR3. V lost 4 bases and J lost 7, with 9 bases in between. The CDR3 reads CASSQEQNSPLHF. The CDR3 region has the DNA TGCGCCAGCAGCCAAGAACAAAATTCACCCCTCCACTTT.

This sequence joins TRBV19 and TRBJ1-4, with 9 bases aligning to TRBD1. This CDR3 comprises 15 residues. With 6 bases clipped from V and 3 bases from J, the junction kept 5 bases outside the gene matches. From germline, CDR1 is LNHDA and CDR2 SQIVND (reference sequence). CDR3 amino acids: CASRYDRGSNEKLFF. CDR3 bases: TGTGCCAGTAGATACGACAGGGGGTCTAATGAAAAACTGTTTTTT.

The chain is built from TRBV19 and TRBJ1-2, with TRBD1 as a possible D gene (6 bases). The ends were cut back, 3 bases at V and 1 base at J, with 9 bases in the middle. CDR3 length equals 14 residues. Germline CDR1 LNHDA, CDR2 SQIVND (reference sequence). The DNA for the CDR3 is TGTGCCAGTAGTATTGCAGGGGATAACTATGGCTACACCTTC. This translates into CASSIAGDNYGYTF.

The chain has TRBV30 and TRBJ2-4, with 12 bases fitting TRBD2. This CDR3 is built from 18 residues. J lost 4 bases, V lost 2 bases, and 12 bases had no gene match. Looked up from germline, CDR1 is GTSNPN and CDR2 is SVGIG (reference sequence). The CDR3 DNA reads as TGTGCCTGGAGTAATACGGCTAGCGGGGGGGCGCGTAAAAACATTCAGTACTTC. Translating it yields CAWSNTASGGARKNIQYF.

The chain employs TRBV25-1 and TRBJ2-5; TRBD2 agrees at 12 bases. Germline assignment: CDR1 MGHDK and CDR2 SYGVNS. CDR3 length: 16 residues. The J segment lost 4 bases and the V segment lost 4 bases, leaving 7 bases of the junction unmatched. CDR3 residues: CASSGPSGGGGETQYF. The CDR3, as DNA: TGTGCCAGCAGTGGTCCTAGCGGGGGGGGAGGAGAGACCCAGTACTTC.

V is TRBV10-3 and J is TRBJ1-2; TRBD1 matches 10 bases. Trimming took 10 bases from V and 3 from J; bases not matched to a gene: 5. The germline V gene has CDR1 ENHRY and CDR2 SYGVKD. The CDR3 contains 13 residues. The CDR3 reads CATAGTGDYGYTF. The CDR3, as DNA: TGTGCCACCGCCGGGACAGGGGACTATGGCTACACCTTC.

This CDR3 reads CASSLTGADYGYTF. CDR3 DNA: TGTGCCAGCAGCTTGACAGGGGCGGACTATGGCTACACCTTC. This chain connects TRBV5-6 to TRBJ1-2; 7 bases align to TRBD1. Germline CDR1 reads SGHDT; CDR2 reads YYEEEE. Losses at the gene ends were 1 base for V and 3 bases for J; bases not matched to a gene: 3. This CDR3 region has 14 residues.

This clone was found once. The J gene is TRBJ2-7, the V gene TRBV19; TRBD1 is a possible D gene (6 bases). The CDR3 has 13 residues. CDR1 is LNHDA, CDR2 SQIVND, per germline (reference sequence). The ends were cut back, 1 base at V and 4 bases at J, with 8 bases in the middle. CDR3 sequence reads: CASSIGQGYEQYV. The CDR3, as DNA: TGTGCCAGTAGTATAGGTCAGGGGTACGAGCAGTACGTC.

This clone appeared once. The chain combines TRBV7-2 with TRBJ2-5, with D possibly TRBD2 on 5 matching bases. V shed 4 bases and J shed 5 bases, with 17 bases lying between them. Germline lookup yields CDR1 SGHTA and CDR2 FQGNSA. This CDR3 region has 15 residues. The CDR3 DNA follows: TGTGCCAGCAGCTCTAATTGGGAGTGGGCGGAGACCCAGTACTTC. This encodes CASSSNWEWAETQYF.

This clone showed up just a few times. The chain carries TRBV29-1 and TRBJ1-2; D is ambiguous. Germline CDR1 SQVTM, CDR2 ANQGSEA. The CDR3 has 13 residues. V lost 5 bases to trimming and J lost 1 base, with 11 bases between them. Here the CDR3 DNA reads TGCAGCGTTAGAACTCCTCTTAACTATGGCTACACCTTC. Translating it yields CSVRTPLNYGYTF. Full variable domain (remainder filled in from reference TRBV29-1 and TRBJ1-2): SAVISQKPSRDICQRGTSLTIQCQVDSQVTMMFWYRQQPGQSLTLIATANQGSEATYESGFVIDKFPISRPNLTFSTLTVSNMSPEDSSIYLCSVRTPLNYGYTFGSGTRLTVV.

The chain has TRBV6-4 and TRBJ2-2, with 10 bases fitting TRBD1. The V gene's germline CDR1 is MRHNA and CDR2 SNTAGT. The ends lost 10 bases at V and 3 bases at J; junction bases unmatched: 5. The CDR3 covers 14 residues. The DNA of the CDR3 is TGTGCCACCGACAGGGGGCGCGACACCGGGGAGCTGTTTTTT. Amino acid sequence: CATDRGRDTGELFF.

This clone is a singleton in its sample. The rearrangement links TRBV6-5 to TRBJ1-2, with TRBD1 matching 7 bases. The CDR3 runs 14 residues. Germline CDR1 is MNHEY and CDR2 is SVGAGI. V dropped 6 bases and J dropped 8; count of bases not matched to a gene: 12. CDR3 sequence: CASSRQGNLDGYTF. CDR3 nucleotides: TGTGCCAGCAGCCGACAGGGAAATTTAGACGGCTACACCTTC.

V gene TRBV30 combines with J gene TRBJ1-1, with D possibly being TRBD1 (5 bases). V lost 0 bases to trimming and J lost 4 bases, with 15 bases between them. The CDR3 consists of 15 residues. Germline CDR1 reads GTSNPN; CDR2 reads SVGIG (reference sequence). As DNA, the CDR3 is TGTGCCTGGAGTGTACCATTAGGGGTTTCCACTGAAGCTTTCTTT. Translation: CAWSVPLGVSTEAFF.

The J gene is TRBJ1-2, the V gene TRBV12-3 or TRBV12-4; weak D call: TRBD1 (6 bases). The V and J ends lost 2 bases and 4 bases respectively, with 8 bases between them. The CDR3 sequence is 13 residues long. Written as DNA, the CDR3 is TGTGCCAGCAGTTTAAGACAGGCCTATGGCTACACCTTC. Amino acids: CASSLRQAYGYTF.

The V call is TRBV2, the J call TRBJ1-1, with TRBD1 matching over 11 bases. The CDR3 spans 14 residues. Germline CDR1 is SNHLY and CDR2 is FYNNEI. V was clipped by 5 bases and J by 4 bases; unmatched bases: 3. This chain's CDR3 is CASSRTGGFTEAFF. DNA for the CDR3: TGTGCCAGCAGTCGGACAGGGGGCTTCACTGAAGCTTTCTTT. The variable domain in full, completed from reference TRBV2 and TRBJ1-1, reads EPEVTQTPSHQVTQMGQEVILRCVPISNHLYFYWYRQILGQKVEFLVSFYNNEISEKSEIFDDQFSVERPDGSNFTLKIRSTKLEDSAMYFCASSRTGGFTEAFFGQGTRLTVV.

The rearrangement links TRBV6-4 to TRBJ2-3, with D possibly TRBD2 on 6 matching bases. Germline V gene sequence: CDR1 MRHNA, CDR2 SNTAGT. V was trimmed by 6 bases and J by 4 bases, leaving 14 bases between them. This CDR3 region has 14 residues. The chain's CDR3 is CASSPGGNPDTQYF. For the CDR3, the DNA is TGTGCCAGCAGCCCCGGAGGGAATCCAGATACGCAGTATTTT.

This clone was counted only a few times. The V gene is TRBV9, the J gene TRBJ2-2; no clear D. Germline V lookup: CDR1 SGDLS, CDR2 YYNGEE. With 7 bases removed from V and 6 bases from J, the gap between germline ends came to 10 bases. This CDR3 region has 12 residues. CDR3 nucleotide sequence: TGTGCCAGCGCCGCGGAGTCCGGGGAGCTGTTTTTT. Its protein product is CASAAESGELFF.

The V call is TRBV25-1, the J call TRBJ1-2; 7 bases map to TRBD1. The CDR3 runs 13 residues. Germline lookup yields CDR1 MGHDK and CDR2 SYGVNS. Losses at the gene ends were 7 bases for V and 6 bases for J; bases not matched to a gene: 8. The CDR3 DNA follows: TGTGCCAGCACTGGCAGGGGGGCGAATGGCTACACCTTC. Translation: CASTGRGANGYTF.

This clone was counted a single time. The rearrangement uses TRBV18 and TRBJ1-2; 7 bases match TRBD1. The CDR3 is made up of 15 amino acids. Trimming cost V 5 bases and J 4 bases; bases outside gene matches: 10. In germline, CDR1 is KGHSH, CDR2 LQKENI. The CDR3 DNA is TGTGCCAGCTCAACAGACCCGGGACAGTTCTATGGCTACACCTTC. Translating gives CASSTDPGQFYGYTF.

The CDR3 DNA is TGTGCCAGCAGCTTTAACAGGGGATACACTGAAGCTTTCTTT. Translated: CASSFNRGYTEAFF. V and J are TRBV7-8 and TRBJ1-1; 7 bases are shared with TRBD1. Per the germline V gene, CDR1 is SGHVS and CDR2 is FQNEAQ. The CDR3 runs to 14 residues. Losses at the gene ends were 3 bases for V and 3 bases for J; bases not matched to a gene: 4. Together with reference TRBV7-8 and TRBJ1-1, the CDR3 gives the full variable domain: GAGVSQSPRYKVAKRGQDVALRCDPISGHVSLFWYQQALGQGPEFLTYFQNEAQLDKSGLPSDRFFAERPEGSVSTLKIQRTQQEDSAVYLCASSFNRGYTEAFFGQGTRLTVV.

The chain has TRBV5-4 and TRBJ1-6; tentative D call: TRBD1 (6 bases). Trimming took 4 bases from V and 6 from J, leaving 11 bases between them. Germline assignment: CDR1 SGHNT and CDR2 YYREEE (reference sequence). CDR3 length equals 14 residues. The DNA of the CDR3 is TGTGCCAGCAGCCCGACAGGAGGTAATTCACCCCTCCACTTT. Its protein is CASSPTGGNSPLHF. The variable domain in full, with the rest retrieved from reference TRBV5-4 and TRBJ1-6, is ETGVTQSPTHLIKTRGQQVTLRCSSQSGHNTVSWYQQALGQGPQFIFQYYREEENGRGNFPPRFSGLQFPNYSSELNVNALELDDSALYLCASSPTGGNSPLHFGNGTRLTVT.

CDR3 sequence: CASSYDKSSYEQYF. The CDR3, as DNA: TGTGCCAGCAGTTACGACAAATCCTCCTACGAGCAGTACTTC. The gene calls are TRBV6-2 or TRBV6-3 and TRBJ2-7, with D unclear. Trimming stripped 2 bases from V and 0 bases from J, with 8 bases between. Germline V gene lookup returns CDR1 MNHEY and CDR2 SVGEGT. The CDR3 is 14 residues long.

This rearrangement joins TRBV6-2 or TRBV6-3 to TRBJ1-1; maybe TRBD1 (5 bases). CDR1 is MNHEY and CDR2 is SVGEGT in the germline V gene. This CDR3 region has 15 residues. V gave up 2 bases and J gave up 4 bases, with 14 bases separating them. The CDR3, as DNA: TGTGCCAGCAGTTACGGCAGGGCGTTAGGCACTGAAGCTTTCTTT. It specifies CASSYGRALGTEAFF.

V usage is TRBV14 and J usage is TRBJ2-2; D remains unclear. CDR1 SGHDN and CDR2 FVKESK come from the germline V gene. This CDR3 is built from 13 residues. V lost 5 bases to trimming and J lost 4 bases, with 8 bases between them. DNA of the CDR3: TGTGCCAGCAGCTTCCACAGCACCGGGGAGCTGTTTTTT. Protein sequence: CASSFHSTGELFF.